Listed below are T cell receptor beta chains from one sample, sequenced in a study of T-cell memory formation after mild COVID-19. TCRdb processed the 5' RACE reads anew with MiXCR; each CDR3 protein has one entry. The data show 140,000 to 150,000 distinct CDR3 sequences, with roughly a quarter seen just once and roughly 25% held by the top ten. Sequenced sample: PBMCs or a T cell subset sorted from them (not recorded which). Source of these receptors: an adult woman who had mild COVID-19 (a few samples of this study predate the infection). Cell type and time point are not known. Each CDR3 is given with its conserved first and last residue. A D gene is named only where the DNA matches it firmly. For some rows the clone size is stated as once, few or many, or as a class when expanded; others skip it.

TRBJ2-3 TRBV7-9 NA NA CASTAEADTQYF TGTGCCAGCACCGCAGAGGCAGATACGCAGTATTTT
TRBJ1-1 TRBV20-1 NA TRBD1 CSARERTGDAEAFF TGCAGTGCTAGAGAACGGACAGGGGACGCTGAAGCTTTCTTT
TRBJ1-1 TRBV4-2 NA TRBD1 CASSQGQGTYTEAFF TGTGCCAGCAGCCAGGGACAGGGGACCTACACTGAAGCTTTCTTT
TRBJ2-1 TRBV7-9 few NA CASSRMGGNEQFF TGTGCCAGCAGCCGGATGGGAGGCAATGAGCAGTTCTTC
TRBJ2-1 TRBV7-9 NA NA CASSWIAVQSFYNEQFF TGTGCCAGCAGCTGGATAGCGGTCCAGAGTTTCTACAATGAGCAGTTCTTC
TRBJ2-6 TRBV15 NA NA CATSDHFSGANVLTF TGTGCCACCAGCGATCACTTCTCTGGGGCCAACGTCCTGACTTTC
TRBJ2-1 TRBV10-3 NA TRBD2 CAISELAGGPDEQFF TGTGCCATCAGTGAACTAGCGGGGGGGCCGGACGAGCAGTTCTTC
TRBJ2-7 TRBV19 few NA CASSTGWGNYEQYF TGTGCCAGTAGCACGGGGTGGGGGAACTACGAGCAGTACTTC
TRBJ2-1 TRBV7-9 NA NA CASTLGARVIFNEQFF TGTGCCAGCACCCTAGGGGCCAGAGTCATCTTCAATGAGCAGTTCTTC
TRBJ2-3 TRBV9 many NA CASSRSLGLGTDTQYF TGTGCCAGCAGCAGGAGTCTAGGGTTGGGGACAGATACGCAGTATTTT
TRBJ1-3 TRBV7-8 few NA CASSSGAGNTIYF TGTGCCAGCAGCTCCGGGGCAGGAAACACCATATATTTT
TRBJ2-7 TRBV20-1 NA NA CSARTSSYKPNEQYF TGCAGTGCTAGAACCTCTTCGTACAAGCCGAACGAGCAGTACTTC
TRBJ1-4 TRBV12-3/TRBV12-4 NA NA CASTSAGETNEKLFF TGTGCCAGCACTTCAGCGGGGGAAACTAATGAAAAACTGTTTTTT
TRBJ2-5 TRBV30 many TRBD2 CAWSVGGSETQYF TGTGCCTGGAGTGTGGGCGGGAGTGAGACCCAGTACTTC
TRBJ2-7 TRBV6-2/TRBV6-3 NA TRBD1 CASHVPGQGSEQYF TGTGCCAGCCATGTCCCGGGACAGGGGAGCGAGCAGTACTTC
TRBJ2-7 TRBV4-3 once NA CASSQAIGSSYEQYF TGCGCCAGCAGCCAAGCTATCGGGAGCTCCTACGAGCAGTACTTC
TRBJ2-2 TRBV7-8 NA NA CASSRWGNTGELFF TGTGCCAGCAGCCGCTGGGGGAACACCGGGGAGCTGTTTTTT
TRBJ2-5 TRBV13 few TRBD2 CASSTPSGTFQETQYF TGTGCCAGCAGCACTCCTAGCGGGACCTTCCAAGAGACCCAGTACTTC
TRBJ2-1 TRBV15 NA NA CATGKELSSYNEQFF TGTGCCACCGGGAAGGAGCTCAGCTCCTACAATGAGCAGTTCTTC
TRBJ2-1 TRBV7-2 NA TRBD2 CASSYRAGEGYNEQFF TGTGCCAGCAGCTACCGAGCGGGGGAAGGCTACAATGAGCAGTTCTTC
TRBJ1-4 TRBV2 NA NA CASSRGEGLVREKLFF TGTGCCTCCTCTCGAGGCGAGGGGTTAGTGCGTGAAAAACTGTTTTTT
TRBJ2-7 TRBV4-3 few TRBD2 CASSQASGTSYEQYF TGCGCCAGCAGCCAAGCTAGCGGTACCTCCTACGAGCAGTACTTC
TRBJ2-7 TRBV13 few NA CASSPPGAPHYEQYF TGTGCCAGCAGCCCGCCAGGGGCTCCCCACTACGAGCAGTACTTC
TRBJ2-5 TRBV3-1 NA TRBD2 CASSQPVGLAGSRETQYF TGTGCCAGCAGCCAGCCAGTTGGGCTAGCGGGTTCACGAGAGACCCAGTACTTC
TRBJ2-3 TRBV7-9 NA NA CASSQGKGITDTQYF TGTGCCAGCAGCCAAGGAAAGGGGATCACAGATACGCAGTATTTT
TRBJ2-1 TRBV19 NA NA CASSIPNEQFF TGTGCCAGTAGTATCCCCAATGAGCAGTTCTTC